Here is one TCR beta chain with its context. The sample comes from a study of OX40 agonist ivuxolimab in advanced cancers. Assay: immunoSEQ multiplex PCR; the TCRdb copy retains only in-frame clones and omits some. The repertoire holds tens of thousands of clones, with about 85% as singletons. The TCR comes from an adult with an advanced solid tumor such as melanoma, head and neck, liver or kidney cancer. This sample comprised CD4+ or CD8+ T cells sorted from blood, obtained in a trial of the OX40 agonist ivuxolimab.

The CDR3, as DNA: TGCGCCAGCAGCGTGGGGCTTGGGCCCAATGAGCAGTTCTTC. This encodes CASSVGLGPNEQFF. The V call is TRBV4-3, the J call TRBJ2-1; TRBD1 is a possible D gene (5 bases). Germline V CDR1 and CDR2: LGHNA, YSLEER. This CDR3 contains 14 residues. The germline V and J ends were trimmed by 5 bases and 6 bases, with 14 bases remaining between them.